A single sample is the source of the 22 T cell receptor beta chains below, sequenced in a study of T cells in Graves' hyperthyroidism and ophthalmopathy. Template material for amplifying TCR beta CDR3 regions consisted of RNA transcripts. During a first-round RT-PCR of the TCR CDR3, the HTBI primer set was used. TCRdb re-called the multiplex PCR reads through MiXCR, storing one row per CDR3 protein. The data hold 600,000 to 700,000 distinct CDR3 sequences, with about 14% observed a single time. Sequenced sample: blood. These receptors all stem from a woman aged 40 to 55 with Graves' ophthalmopathy.

The chain has TRBV7-9 and TRBJ1-2; tentatively, D is TRBD1 (5 bases). Germline V gene lookup returns CDR1 SEHNR and CDR2 FQNEAQ (reference sequence). This CDR3 spans 14 amino acids. The V end lost 5 bases, the J end lost 6 bases, and 16 bases lay between the germline ends. DNA of the CDR3: TGTGCCAGCAGCCCCTCCGGACAACCGAATGGCTACACCTTC. Protein sequence: CASSPSGQPNGYTF.

This clonotype was observed many times. The chain links TRBV6-5 to TRBJ2-7, with D possibly TRBD2 on 6 matching bases. The length of the CDR3 is 12 residues. CDR1 is MNHEY and CDR2 is SVGAGI in the germline V gene. With 6 bases removed from V and 2 bases from J, the gap between germline ends came to 8 bases. The CDR3 DNA sequence: TGTGCCAGCAGCTCGGGGGCCTACGAGCAGTACTTC. This codes for CASSSGAYEQYF.

This clonotype has at least ten counts. The chain carries TRBV15 and TRBJ2-5, with unresolved D. Per the germline V gene, CDR1 is LNHNV and CDR2 is YYDKDF (reference sequence). Between the trimmed V and J ends, which lost 3 bases and 1 base, there was a span of 3 bases. The CDR3 extends over 12 amino acids. The CDR3 loop is CATSRGQETQYF. The CDR3 nucleotides are TGTGCCACCAGCAGGGGCCAAGAGACCCAGTACTTC.

This clonotype has at least ten counts. CDR3 in DNA: TGTGCCAGCAGTTACCCTATGACAGGAGAAGATGGCTACACCTTC. Translating it yields CASSYPMTGEDGYTF. The rearrangement links TRBV6-5 to TRBJ1-2, with TRBD1 as a possible D gene (6 bases). V was shortened by 2 bases and J by 6 bases, with 16 bases between the two germline ends. This CDR3 contains 15 residues. Germline lookup yields CDR1 MNHEY and CDR2 SVGAGI.

The rearrangement links TRBV9 to TRBJ2-7; the match to TRBD1 covers 7 bases. The CDR3 is made up of 14 amino acids. Germline V gene data show CDR1 as SGDLS and CDR2 as YYNGEE. Losses at the gene ends were 0 bases for V and 4 bases for J; bases not matched to a gene: 4. The CDR3 nucleotides read TGTGCCAGCAGCGTAGGAACAGGGGCGTACGAGCAGTACTTC. Its protein product is CASSVGTGAYEQYF.

V and J are TRBV12-3 or TRBV12-4 and TRBJ1-5; D remains unclear. The CDR3 consists of 13 residues. V lost 2 bases, J lost 6 bases, and 8 bases lay in between. CDR3 bases: TGTGCCAGCAGTTTATGGGAAGGTCAGCCCCAGCATTTT. Its protein is CASSLWEGQPQHF.

In this sample, this clonotype turned up many times. The chain employs TRBV29-1 and TRBJ2-5, with D possibly being TRBD1 (5 bases). Between the trimmed V and J ends, which lost 1 base and 0 bases, there was a span of 18 bases. This CDR3 is built from 17 residues. Germline values: CDR1 SQVTM, CDR2 ANQGSEA. CDR3 DNA sequence: TGCAGCGTTGAAGGGGGAAGGGGCGTCCCGTACCAAGAGACCCAGTACTTC. As protein: CSVEGGRGVPYQETQYF.

The rearrangement joins TRBV6-1 to TRBJ2-5, with D hard to call. CDR1 and CDR2 from the germline V gene are MNHNS and SASEGT. The CDR3 contains 13 residues. Between the trimmed V and J ends, which lost 1 base and 2 bases, there was a span of 5 bases. The CDR3 DNA reads as TGTGCCAGCAGTGAAGTACCTCAAGAGACCCAGTACTTC. Its translation is CASSEVPQETQYF.

This clonotype has at least ten counts. The rearrangement uses TRBV5-1 and TRBJ1-1, with D hard to call. This CDR3 region has 13 residues. The germline V gene encodes CDR1 SGHRS and CDR2 YFSETQ. Trimming stripped 4 bases from V and 1 base from J, with 8 bases between. This chain's CDR3 is CASSSTTNTEAFF. CDR3 coding DNA: TGCGCCAGCAGCAGCACCACGAACACTGAAGCTTTCTTT.

This clonotype was seen ten or more times. The DNA of the CDR3 is TGCAGCGTTGTTCCCCAGACAGGGGGCTACGAGCAGTACTTC. This codes for CSVVPQTGGYEQYF. The V call is TRBV29-1, the J call TRBJ2-7; 9 bases match TRBD1. This CDR3 has 14 residues. Germline CDR1 SQVTM, CDR2 ANQGSEA. The J segment lost 3 bases and the V segment lost 4 bases, leaving 7 bases of the junction unmatched.

This clonotype was counted ten times or more. This chain uses TRBV28 with TRBJ2-7; possibly TRBD2 for D (7 bases). The CDR3 is 14 residues long. CDR1 MDHEN and CDR2 SYDVKM come from the germline V gene. V lost 7 bases and J lost 2, with 15 bases in between. CDR3 nucleotide sequence: TGTGCCAGCACTAAGGGGGGGCCCACCTACGAGCAGTACTTC. Protein sequence: CASTKGGPTYEQYF.

This clonotype was seen ten or more times. The rearrangement uses TRBV7-3 and TRBJ2-5, with D possibly called TRBD1 or TRBD2 (5 bases each). CDR3 size: 15 residues. The V end was cut by 2 bases, the J end by 4 bases, with 14 bases between. From germline, CDR1 is SGHTA and CDR2 FQGTGA. For the CDR3, the DNA is TGTGCCAGCAGCTTAGGGGGTCAAGAGGTAGAGACCCAGTACTTC. As protein: CASSLGGQEVETQYF.

The rearrangement links TRBV29-1 to TRBJ1-1, with D unresolved. Trimming stripped 0 bases from V and 0 bases from J, with 14 bases between. Germline lookup yields CDR1 SQVTM and CDR2 ANQGSEA. The CDR3 length is 16 residues. For the CDR3, the DNA is TGCAGCGTTGAAGATCCGGGTAAGGGTATGAACACTGAAGCTTTCTTT. Translated, it gives CSVEDPGKGMNTEAFF.

Ten or more counts support this clonotype. The chain carries TRBV6-2 or TRBV6-3 and TRBJ2-4; D remains unclear. Deletions cut 6 bases from V and 0 bases from J, with 15 bases between. There are 16 residues in the CDR3. Per the germline V gene, CDR1 is MNHEY and CDR2 is SVGEGT. The CDR3 protein is CASSPLVSTAKNIQYF. The CDR3 bases are TGTGCCAGCAGCCCCCTAGTGTCTACAGCCAAAAACATTCAGTACTTC.

This clonotype was detected ten times or more. The J gene is TRBJ1-6, the V gene TRBV6-5, with D possibly being TRBD1 (6 bases). The length of the CDR3 is 15 residues. Trimming stripped 4 bases from V and 7 bases from J, with 14 bases between. Germline V lookup: CDR1 MNHEY, CDR2 SVGAGI. The chain's CDR3 is CASSWVQGGNSPLHF. The CDR3 nucleotides read TGTGCCAGCAGTTGGGTACAGGGTGGGAATTCACCCCTCCACTTT.

In its sample, this clonotype was seen many times. The chain carries TRBV20-1 and TRBJ1-1; D gene ambiguous. The length of the CDR3 is 13 residues. The V end lost 0 bases, the J end lost 3 bases, and 8 bases lay between the germline ends. Germline CDR1 is DFQATT and CDR2 is SNEGSKA (reference sequence). The CDR3 DNA reads as TGCAGTGCTAGAGACGGTCCCGACACTGAAGCTTTCTTT. Protein: CSARDGPDTEAFF.

This clonotype was found many times. CDR3 sequence: CASIGDRDTEAFF. The CDR3 bases are TGTGCCAGCATTGGGGACAGGGACACTGAAGCTTTCTTT. This sequence joins TRBV12-3 or TRBV12-4 and TRBJ1-1; 9 nucleotides line up with TRBD1. V lost 7 bases, J lost 3 bases, and 3 bases stayed unmatched. This CDR3 comprises 13 residues.

V usage is TRBV7-9 and J usage is TRBJ1-2; possible D gene TRBD1, 6 bases. This CDR3 contains 15 residues. V was trimmed by 5 bases and J by 2 bases, leaving 15 bases between them. CDR1 SEHNR and CDR2 FQNEAQ come from the germline V gene (reference sequence). The CDR3 DNA reads TGTGCCAGCAGCCGGGGGCGGGAGTTCAACTATGGCTACACCTTC. Its translation is CASSRGREFNYGYTF.

Many counts were recorded for this clonotype. The chain couples TRBV10-3 to TRBJ2-5, with TRBD2 as a possible D gene (6 bases). This CDR3 region has 14 residues. CDR1 is ENHRY and CDR2 is SYGVKD in the germline V gene. The germline V and J ends were trimmed by 6 bases and 1 base, with 12 bases remaining between them. Here the CDR3 DNA reads TGTGCCATCAGGGACGGGACTTCCCAAGAGACCCAGTACTTC. Translation: CAIRDGTSQETQYF.

There are many counts of this clonotype. The J gene is TRBJ1-1, the V gene TRBV28, with 7 bases lining up with TRBD1. J was trimmed by 6 bases and V by 5 bases; bases with no gene match: 6. The CDR3 is made up of 13 amino acids. Germline-derived CDR1 and CDR2 are MDHEN and SYDVKM. The DNA for the CDR3 is TGTGCCAGCAGTCTGGAGGGGGCGGCTGAAGCTTTCTTT. It translates to CASSLEGAAEAFF.

This clonotype was detected ten times or more. The genes are TRBV6-1 and TRBJ2-7; 8 bases are a match to TRBD2. CDR3 size: 14 residues. With V trimmed by 5 bases and J by 3 bases, 6 bases remained unmatched. CDR1 is MNHNS, CDR2 SASEGT, per germline. In nucleotides, the CDR3 is TGTGCCAGCAGTAAACTAGCGGCAGACTACGAGCAGTACTTC. Translating it yields CASSKLAADYEQYF.

This clonotype was seen at least ten times. The V call is TRBV7-9, the J call TRBJ1-2; 7 bases match TRBD1. V trimming: 9 bases; J trimming: 5 bases; junction bases outside the gene matches: 12. CDR3 size: 14 residues. CDR1 SEHNR and CDR2 FQNEAQ come from the germline V gene (reference sequence). CDR3 coding DNA: TGTGCCAGTACGACCGGGACAGTATTTTATGGCTACACCTTC. It encodes CASTTGTVFYGYTF.